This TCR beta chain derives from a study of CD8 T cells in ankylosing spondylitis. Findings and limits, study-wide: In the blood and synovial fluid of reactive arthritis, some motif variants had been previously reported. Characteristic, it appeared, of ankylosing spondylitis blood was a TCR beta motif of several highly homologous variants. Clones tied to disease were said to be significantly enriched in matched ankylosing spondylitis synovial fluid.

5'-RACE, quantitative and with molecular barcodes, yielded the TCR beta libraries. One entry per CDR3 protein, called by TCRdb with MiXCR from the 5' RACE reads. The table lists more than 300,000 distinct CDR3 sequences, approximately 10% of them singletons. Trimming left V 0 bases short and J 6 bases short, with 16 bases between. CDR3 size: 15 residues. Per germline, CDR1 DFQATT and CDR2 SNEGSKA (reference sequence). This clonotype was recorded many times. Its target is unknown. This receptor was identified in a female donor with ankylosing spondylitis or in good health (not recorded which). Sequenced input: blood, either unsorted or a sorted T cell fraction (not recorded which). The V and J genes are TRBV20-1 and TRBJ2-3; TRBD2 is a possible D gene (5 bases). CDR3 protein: CSARDGPGMLDTQYF. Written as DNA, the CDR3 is TGCAGTGCTAGAGATGGGCCGGGAATGCTGGATACGCAGTATTTT.